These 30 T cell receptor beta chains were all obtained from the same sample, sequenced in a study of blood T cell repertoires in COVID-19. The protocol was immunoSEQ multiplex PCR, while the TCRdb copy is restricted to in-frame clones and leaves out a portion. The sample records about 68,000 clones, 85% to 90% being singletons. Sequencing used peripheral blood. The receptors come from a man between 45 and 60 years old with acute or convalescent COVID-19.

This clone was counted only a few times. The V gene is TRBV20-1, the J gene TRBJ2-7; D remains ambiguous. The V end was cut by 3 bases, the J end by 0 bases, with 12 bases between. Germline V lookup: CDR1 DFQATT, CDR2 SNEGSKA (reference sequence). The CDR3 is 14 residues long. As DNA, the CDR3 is TGCAGTGCTAGTCACAGTCCGGCCTCCTACGAGCAGTACTTC. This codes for CSASHSPASYEQYF.

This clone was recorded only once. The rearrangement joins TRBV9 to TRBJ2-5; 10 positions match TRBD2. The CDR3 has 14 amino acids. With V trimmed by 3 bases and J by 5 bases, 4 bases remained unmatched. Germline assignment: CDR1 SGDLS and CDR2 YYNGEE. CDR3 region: CASSEGLATETQYF. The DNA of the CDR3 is TGTGCCAGCAGCGAGGGACTAGCGACCGAGACCCAGTACTTC. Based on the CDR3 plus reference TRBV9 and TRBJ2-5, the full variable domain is DSGVTQTPKHLITATGQRVTLRCSPRSGDLSVYWYQQSLDQGLQFLIQYYNGEERAKGNILERFSAQQFPDLHSELNLSSLELGDSALYFCASSEGLATETQYFGPGTRLLVL.

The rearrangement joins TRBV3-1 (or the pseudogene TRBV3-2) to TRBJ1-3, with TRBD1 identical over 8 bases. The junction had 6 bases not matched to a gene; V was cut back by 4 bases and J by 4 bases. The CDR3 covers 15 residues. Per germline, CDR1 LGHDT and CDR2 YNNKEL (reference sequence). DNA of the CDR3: TGTGCCAGCAGCCCGGTGGACAGGGTCGGAAACACCATATATTTT. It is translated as CASSPVDRVGNTIYF.

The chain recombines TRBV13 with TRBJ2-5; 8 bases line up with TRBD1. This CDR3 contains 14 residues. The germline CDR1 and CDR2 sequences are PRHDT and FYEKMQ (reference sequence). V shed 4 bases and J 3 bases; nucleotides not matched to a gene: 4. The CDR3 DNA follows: TGTGCCAGCAGCTACGACAGGGGAAAAGAGACCCAGTACTTC. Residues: CASSYDRGKETQYF. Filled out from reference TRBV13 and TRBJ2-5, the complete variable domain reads AAGVIQSPRHLIKEKRETATLKCYPIPRHDTVYWYQQGPGQDPQFLISFYEKMQSDKGSIPDRFSAQQFSDYHSELNMSSLELGDSALYFCASSYDRGKETQYFGPGTRLLVL.

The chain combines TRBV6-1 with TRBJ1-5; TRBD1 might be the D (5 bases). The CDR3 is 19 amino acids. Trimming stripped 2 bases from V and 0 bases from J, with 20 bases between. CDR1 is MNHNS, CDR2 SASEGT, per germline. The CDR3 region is CASSEYRGGGALSNQPQHF. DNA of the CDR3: TGTGCCAGCAGTGAATACCGAGGAGGAGGGGCCCTTAGCAATCAGCCCCAGCATTTT.

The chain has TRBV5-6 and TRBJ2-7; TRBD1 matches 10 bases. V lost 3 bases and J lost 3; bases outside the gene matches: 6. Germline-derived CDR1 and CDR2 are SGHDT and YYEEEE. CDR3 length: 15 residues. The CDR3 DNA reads TGTGCCAGCAGCTGGACAGGGGGAGGCCTCTACGAGCAGTACTTC. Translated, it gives CASSWTGGGLYEQYF.

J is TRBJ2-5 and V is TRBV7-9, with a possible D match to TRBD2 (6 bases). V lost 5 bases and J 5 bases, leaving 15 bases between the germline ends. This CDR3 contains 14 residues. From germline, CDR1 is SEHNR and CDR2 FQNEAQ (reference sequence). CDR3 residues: CASSIPTSLETQYF. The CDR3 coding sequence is TGTGCCAGCAGCATACCGACTAGTTTGGAGACCCAGTACTTC.

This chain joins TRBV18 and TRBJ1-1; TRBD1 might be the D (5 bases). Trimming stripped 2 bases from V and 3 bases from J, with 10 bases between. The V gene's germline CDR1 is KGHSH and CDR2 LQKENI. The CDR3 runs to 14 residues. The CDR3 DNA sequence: TGTGCCAGCTCACCAGGCAGGGAGGACACTGAAGCTTTCTTT. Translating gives CASSPGREDTEAFF.

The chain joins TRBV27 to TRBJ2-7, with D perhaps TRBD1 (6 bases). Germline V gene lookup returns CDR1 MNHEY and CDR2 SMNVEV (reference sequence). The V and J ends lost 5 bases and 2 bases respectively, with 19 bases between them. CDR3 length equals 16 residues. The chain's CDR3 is CASSRTAGAGTYEQYF. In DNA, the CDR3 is TGTGCCAGCAGTCGCACTGCAGGGGCCGGCACCTACGAGCAGTACTTC.

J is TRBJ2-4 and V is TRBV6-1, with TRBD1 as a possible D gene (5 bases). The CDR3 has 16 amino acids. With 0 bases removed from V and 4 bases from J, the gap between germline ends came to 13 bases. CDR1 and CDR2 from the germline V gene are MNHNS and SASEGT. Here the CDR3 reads CASSEAKTAPKNIQYF. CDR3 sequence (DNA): TGTGCCAGCAGTGAAGCGAAGACAGCACCGAAAAACATTCAGTACTTC.

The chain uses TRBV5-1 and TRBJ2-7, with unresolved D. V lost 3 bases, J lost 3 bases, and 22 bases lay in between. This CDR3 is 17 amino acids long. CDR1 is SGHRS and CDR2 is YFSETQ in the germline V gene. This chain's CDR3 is CASSSDPPDTAGYEQYF. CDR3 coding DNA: TGCGCCAGCAGCTCCGATCCACCAGACACCGCCGGCTACGAGCAGTACTTC.

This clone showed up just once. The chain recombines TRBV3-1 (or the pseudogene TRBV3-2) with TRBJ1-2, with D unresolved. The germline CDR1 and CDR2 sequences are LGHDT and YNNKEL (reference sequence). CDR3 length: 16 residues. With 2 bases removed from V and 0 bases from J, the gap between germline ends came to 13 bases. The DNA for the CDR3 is TGTGCCAGCAGCCAATATCAGCCGGGGTCTAACTATGGCTACACCTTC. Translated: CASSQYQPGSNYGYTF.

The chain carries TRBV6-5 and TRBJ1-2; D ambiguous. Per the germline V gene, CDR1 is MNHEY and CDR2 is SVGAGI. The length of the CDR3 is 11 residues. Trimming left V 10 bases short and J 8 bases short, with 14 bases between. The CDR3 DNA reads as TGTGCCACCGCCGGGGAGGGCGGCTACACCTTC. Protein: CATAGEGGYTF.

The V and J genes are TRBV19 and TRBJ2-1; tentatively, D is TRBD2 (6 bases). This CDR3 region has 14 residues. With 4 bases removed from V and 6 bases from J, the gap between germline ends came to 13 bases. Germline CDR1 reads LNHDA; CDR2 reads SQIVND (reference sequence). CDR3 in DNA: TGTGCCAGTAGTAAGATGACTAGTTTCAATGAGCAGTTCTTC. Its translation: CASSKMTSFNEQFF.

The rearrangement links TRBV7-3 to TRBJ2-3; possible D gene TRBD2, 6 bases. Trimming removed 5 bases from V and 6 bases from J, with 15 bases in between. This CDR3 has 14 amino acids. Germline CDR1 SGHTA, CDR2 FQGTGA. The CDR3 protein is CASSPDYERDTQYF. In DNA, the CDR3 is TGTGCCAGCAGCCCGGACTATGAACGCGATACGCAGTATTTT.

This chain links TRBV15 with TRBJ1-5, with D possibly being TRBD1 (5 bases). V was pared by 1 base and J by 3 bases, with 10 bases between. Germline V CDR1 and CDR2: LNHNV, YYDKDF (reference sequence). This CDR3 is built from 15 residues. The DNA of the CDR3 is TGTGCCACCAGCAGAGGGGGCAGTATCAATCAGCCCCAGCATTTT. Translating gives CATSRGGSINQPQHF. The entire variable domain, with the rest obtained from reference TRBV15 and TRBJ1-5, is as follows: DAMVIQNPRYQVTQFGKPVTLSCSQTLNHNVMYWYQQKSSQAPKLLFHYYDKDFNNEADTPDNFQSRRPNTSFCFLDIRSPGLGDTAMYLCATSRGGSINQPQHFGDGTRLSIL.

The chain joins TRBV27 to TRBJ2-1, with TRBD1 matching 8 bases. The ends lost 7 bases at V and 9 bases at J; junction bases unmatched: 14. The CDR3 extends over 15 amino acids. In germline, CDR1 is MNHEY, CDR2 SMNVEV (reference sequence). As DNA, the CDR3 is TGTGCCAGCAACCACGGACAGGGAGCGCTCCCTGAGCAGTTCTTC. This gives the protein CASNHGQGALPEQFF.

The CDR3 here is CASSPGTPKNIQYF. CDR3 nucleotides: TGTGCCAGCAGCCCCGGGACTCCCAAAAACATTCAGTACTTC. The V call is TRBV5-4, the J call TRBJ2-4; a weak D match, TRBD2 (6 bases). CDR3 length: 14 amino acids. CDR1 and CDR2 from the germline V gene are SGHNT and YYREEE (reference sequence). The V end was cut by 4 bases, the J end by 2 bases, with 10 bases between.

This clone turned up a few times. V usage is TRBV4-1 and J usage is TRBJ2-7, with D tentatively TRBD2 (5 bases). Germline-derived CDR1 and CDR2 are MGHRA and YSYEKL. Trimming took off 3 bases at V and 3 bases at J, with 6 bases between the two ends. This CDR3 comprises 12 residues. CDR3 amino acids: CASSQGSYEQYF. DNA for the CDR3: TGCGCCAGCAGCCAGGGGAGCTACGAGCAGTACTTC.

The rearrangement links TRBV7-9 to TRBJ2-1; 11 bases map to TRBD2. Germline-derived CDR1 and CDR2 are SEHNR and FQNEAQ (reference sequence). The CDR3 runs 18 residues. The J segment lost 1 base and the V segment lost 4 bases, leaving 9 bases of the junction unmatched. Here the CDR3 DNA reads TGTGCCAGCAGCTACTTAGCGGGAGGGCCCCGATCCTACAATGAGCAGTTCTTC. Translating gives CASSYLAGGPRSYNEQFF.

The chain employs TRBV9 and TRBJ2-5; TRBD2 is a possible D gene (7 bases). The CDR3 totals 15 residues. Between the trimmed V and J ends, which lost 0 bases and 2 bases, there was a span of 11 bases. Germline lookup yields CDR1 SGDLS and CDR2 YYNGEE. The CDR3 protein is CASSVAGGRQETQYF. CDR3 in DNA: TGTGCCAGCAGCGTAGCGGGGGGCCGACAAGAGACCCAGTACTTC.

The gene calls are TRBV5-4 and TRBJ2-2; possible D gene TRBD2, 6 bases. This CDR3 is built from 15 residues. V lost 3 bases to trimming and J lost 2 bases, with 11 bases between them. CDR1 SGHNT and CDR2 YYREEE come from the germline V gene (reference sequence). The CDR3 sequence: CASSWASDNTGELFF. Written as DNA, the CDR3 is TGTGCCAGCAGCTGGGCTAGCGACAACACCGGGGAGCTGTTTTTT.

The CDR3 sequence is CASRTYGTGTEAFF. For the CDR3, the DNA is TGTGCCAGCAGGACTTATGGGACAGGCACTGAAGCTTTCTTT. The rearrangement joins TRBV6-5 to TRBJ1-1, with TRBD1 matching over 8 bases. The J segment lost 4 bases and the V segment lost 6 bases, leaving 7 bases of the junction unmatched. Germline CDR1 and CDR2: MNHEY and SVGAGI. The CDR3 has 14 residues.

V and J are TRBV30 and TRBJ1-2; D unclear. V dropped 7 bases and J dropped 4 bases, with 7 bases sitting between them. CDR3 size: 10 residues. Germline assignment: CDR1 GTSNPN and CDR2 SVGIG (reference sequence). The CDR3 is CAFFLYGYTF. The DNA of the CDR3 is TGTGCCTTCTTCCTCTATGGCTACACCTTC.

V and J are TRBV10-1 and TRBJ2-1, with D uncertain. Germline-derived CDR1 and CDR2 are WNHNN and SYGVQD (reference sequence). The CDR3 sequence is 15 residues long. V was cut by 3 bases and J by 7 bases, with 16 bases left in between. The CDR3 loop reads CASSDPLSNPNEQFF. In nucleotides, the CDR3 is TGCGCCAGCAGTGACCCACTCTCAAATCCTAATGAGCAGTTCTTC.

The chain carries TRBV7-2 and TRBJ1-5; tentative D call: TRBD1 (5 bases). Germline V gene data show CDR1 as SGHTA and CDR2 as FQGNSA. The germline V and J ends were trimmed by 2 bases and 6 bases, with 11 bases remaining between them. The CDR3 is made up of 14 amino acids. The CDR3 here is CASSLWQGGQPQHF. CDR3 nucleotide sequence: TGTGCCAGCAGCTTATGGCAGGGTGGTCAGCCCCAGCATTTT.

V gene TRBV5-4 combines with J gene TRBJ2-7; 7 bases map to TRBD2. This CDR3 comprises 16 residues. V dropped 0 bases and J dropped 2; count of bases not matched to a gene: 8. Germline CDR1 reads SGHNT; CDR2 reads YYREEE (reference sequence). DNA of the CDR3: TGTGCCAGCAGCTTGGTCCGGGACTACCCGACCTACGAGCAGTACTTC. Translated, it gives CASSLVRDYPTYEQYF. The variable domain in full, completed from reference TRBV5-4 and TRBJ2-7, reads ETGVTQSPTHLIKTRGQQVTLRCSSQSGHNTVSWYQQALGQGPQFIFQYYREEENGRGNFPPRFSGLQFPNYSSELNVNALELDDSALYLCASSLVRDYPTYEQYFGPGTRLTVT.

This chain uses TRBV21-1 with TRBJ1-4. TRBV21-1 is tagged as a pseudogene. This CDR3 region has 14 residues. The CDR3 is CASSEEGLNEKLFF. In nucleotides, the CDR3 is TGTGCCAGCAGCGAGGAGGGACTGAATGAAAAACTGTTTTTT.

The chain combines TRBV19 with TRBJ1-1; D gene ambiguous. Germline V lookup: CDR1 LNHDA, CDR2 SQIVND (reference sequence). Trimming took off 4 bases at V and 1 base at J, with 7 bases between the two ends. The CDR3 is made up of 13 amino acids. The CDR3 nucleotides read TGTGCCAGTAGTAGGGCCTCGAACACTGAAGCTTTCTTT. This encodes CASSRASNTEAFF.

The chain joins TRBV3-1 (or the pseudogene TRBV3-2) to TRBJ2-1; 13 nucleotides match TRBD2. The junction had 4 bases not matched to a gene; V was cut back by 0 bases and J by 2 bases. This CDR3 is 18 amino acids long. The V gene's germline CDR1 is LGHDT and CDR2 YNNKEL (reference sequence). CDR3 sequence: CASSQDYGTSGTYNEQFF. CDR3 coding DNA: TGTGCCAGCAGCCAAGACTACGGGACTAGCGGGACCTACAATGAGCAGTTCTTC.